This T cell receptor beta chain was retrieved from a study of blood T cells in healthy people across ages. A second PCR of roughly 7 to 11 cycles used a sample-barcoded 5' primer and a J-beta primer mix. Using its own MiXCR run on the 5' RACE reads, TCRdb lists one record per CDR3 protein. The sample has roughly 720,000 distinct CDR3 sequences; 50% to 65% are singletons. As concerns this clonotype: Its antigen is as yet unknown.

Researchers collected 9 to 10 milliliters of peripheral blood from every single donor. The study, taken as a whole, reports: In older individuals, TCR beta diversity per million T cells was lower, falling roughly linearly with age.

Germline V gene sequence: CDR1 SGHAT, CDR2 FQDESV (reference sequence). After removal of 1 base from V and 8 bases from J, the junction contained 21 bases not matched to a gene. The length of the CDR3 is 21 residues. Sequencing input: blood. The clonotype comes from a man older than 75 in good health. This chain connects TRBV11-1 to TRBJ2-1, with 12 nucleotides matching TRBD2. The CDR3 is CASSLVGSTGSSGRAGYEQFF. The CDR3 nucleotides are TGTGCCAGCAGCTTAGTCGGAAGCACTGGGTCTAGCGGGAGGGCCGGCTATGAGCAGTTCTTC.